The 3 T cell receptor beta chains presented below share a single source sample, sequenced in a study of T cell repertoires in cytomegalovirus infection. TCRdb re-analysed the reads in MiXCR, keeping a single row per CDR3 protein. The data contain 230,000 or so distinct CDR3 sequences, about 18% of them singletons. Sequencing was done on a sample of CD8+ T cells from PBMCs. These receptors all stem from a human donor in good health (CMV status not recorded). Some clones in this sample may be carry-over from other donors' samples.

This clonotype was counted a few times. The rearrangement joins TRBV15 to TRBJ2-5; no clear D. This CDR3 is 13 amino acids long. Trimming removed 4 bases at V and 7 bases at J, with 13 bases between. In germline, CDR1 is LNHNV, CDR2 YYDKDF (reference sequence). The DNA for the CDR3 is TGTGCCACCAGCAACTCTCCAAACCCGACCCAGTACTTC. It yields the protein CATSNSPNPTQYF.

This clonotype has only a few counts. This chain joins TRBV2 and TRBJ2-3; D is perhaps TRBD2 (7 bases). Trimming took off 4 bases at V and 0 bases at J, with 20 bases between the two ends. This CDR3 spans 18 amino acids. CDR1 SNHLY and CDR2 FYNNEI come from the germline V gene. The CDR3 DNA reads TGTGCCAGCAGTGGTTTCCGGGGGGCTAGCCCAAGCACAGATACGCAGTATTTT. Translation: CASSGFRGASPSTDTQYF.

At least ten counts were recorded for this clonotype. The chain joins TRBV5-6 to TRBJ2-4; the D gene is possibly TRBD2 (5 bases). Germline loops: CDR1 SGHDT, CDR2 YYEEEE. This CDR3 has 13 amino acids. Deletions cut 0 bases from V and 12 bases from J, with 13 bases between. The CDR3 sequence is CASSLATGERQYF. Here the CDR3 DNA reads TGTGCCAGCAGCTTGGCCACTGGGGAGCGTCAGTACTTC.